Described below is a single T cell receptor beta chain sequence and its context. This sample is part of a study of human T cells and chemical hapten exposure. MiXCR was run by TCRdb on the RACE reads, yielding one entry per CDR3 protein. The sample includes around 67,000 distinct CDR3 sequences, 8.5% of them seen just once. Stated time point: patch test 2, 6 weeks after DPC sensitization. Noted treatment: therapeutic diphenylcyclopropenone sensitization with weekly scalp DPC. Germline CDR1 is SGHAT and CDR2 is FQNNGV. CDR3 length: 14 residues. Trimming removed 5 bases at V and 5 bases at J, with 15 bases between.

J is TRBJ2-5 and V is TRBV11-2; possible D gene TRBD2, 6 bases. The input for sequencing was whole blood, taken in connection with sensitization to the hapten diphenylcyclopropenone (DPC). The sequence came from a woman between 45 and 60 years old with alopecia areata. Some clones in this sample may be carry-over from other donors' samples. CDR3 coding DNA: TGTGCCAGCAGCCGCGGACTGGCGGGGGAGACCCAGTACTTC. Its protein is CASSRGLAGETQYF.